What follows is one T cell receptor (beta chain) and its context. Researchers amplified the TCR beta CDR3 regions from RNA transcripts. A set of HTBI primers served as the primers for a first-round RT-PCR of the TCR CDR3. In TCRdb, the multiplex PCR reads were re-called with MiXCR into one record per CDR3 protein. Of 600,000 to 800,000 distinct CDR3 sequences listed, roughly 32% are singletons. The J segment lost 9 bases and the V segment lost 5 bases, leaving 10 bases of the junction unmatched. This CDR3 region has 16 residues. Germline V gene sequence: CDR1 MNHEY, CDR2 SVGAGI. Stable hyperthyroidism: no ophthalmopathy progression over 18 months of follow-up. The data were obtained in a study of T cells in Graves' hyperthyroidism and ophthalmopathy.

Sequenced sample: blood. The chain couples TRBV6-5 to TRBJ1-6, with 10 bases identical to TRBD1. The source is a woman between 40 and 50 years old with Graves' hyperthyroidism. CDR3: CASSGRAGDRGSPLHF. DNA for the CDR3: TGTGCCAGCAGTGGAAGGGCGGGGGACAGGGGTTCACCCCTCCACTTT.